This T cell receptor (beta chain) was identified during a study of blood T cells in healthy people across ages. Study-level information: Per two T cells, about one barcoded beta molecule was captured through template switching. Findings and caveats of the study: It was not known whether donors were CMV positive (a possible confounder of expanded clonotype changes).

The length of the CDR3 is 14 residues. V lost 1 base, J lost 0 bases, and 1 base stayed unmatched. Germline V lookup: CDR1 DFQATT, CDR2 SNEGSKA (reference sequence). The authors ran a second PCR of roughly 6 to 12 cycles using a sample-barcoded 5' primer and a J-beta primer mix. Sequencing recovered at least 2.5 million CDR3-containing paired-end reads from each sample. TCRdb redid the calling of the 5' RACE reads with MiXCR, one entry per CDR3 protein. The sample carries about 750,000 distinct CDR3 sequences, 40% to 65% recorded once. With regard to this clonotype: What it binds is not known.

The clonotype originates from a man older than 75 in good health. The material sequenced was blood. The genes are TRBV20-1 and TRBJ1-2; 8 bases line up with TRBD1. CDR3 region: CSARAQGANYGYTF. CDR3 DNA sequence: TGCAGTGCTAGAGCACAGGGGGCTAACTATGGCTACACCTTC.